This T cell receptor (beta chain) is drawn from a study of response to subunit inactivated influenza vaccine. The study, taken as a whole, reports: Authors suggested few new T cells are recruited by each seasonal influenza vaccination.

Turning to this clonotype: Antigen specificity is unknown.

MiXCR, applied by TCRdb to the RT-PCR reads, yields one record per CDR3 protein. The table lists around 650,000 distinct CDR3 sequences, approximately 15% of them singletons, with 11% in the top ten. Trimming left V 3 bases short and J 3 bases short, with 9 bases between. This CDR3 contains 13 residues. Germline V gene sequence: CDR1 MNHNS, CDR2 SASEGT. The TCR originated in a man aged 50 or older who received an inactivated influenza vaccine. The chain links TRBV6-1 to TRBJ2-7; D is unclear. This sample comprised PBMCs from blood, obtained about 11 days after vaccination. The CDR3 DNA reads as TGTGCCAGCAGTGAGACGTTCTTCTACGAGCAGTACTTC. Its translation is CASSETFFYEQYF.